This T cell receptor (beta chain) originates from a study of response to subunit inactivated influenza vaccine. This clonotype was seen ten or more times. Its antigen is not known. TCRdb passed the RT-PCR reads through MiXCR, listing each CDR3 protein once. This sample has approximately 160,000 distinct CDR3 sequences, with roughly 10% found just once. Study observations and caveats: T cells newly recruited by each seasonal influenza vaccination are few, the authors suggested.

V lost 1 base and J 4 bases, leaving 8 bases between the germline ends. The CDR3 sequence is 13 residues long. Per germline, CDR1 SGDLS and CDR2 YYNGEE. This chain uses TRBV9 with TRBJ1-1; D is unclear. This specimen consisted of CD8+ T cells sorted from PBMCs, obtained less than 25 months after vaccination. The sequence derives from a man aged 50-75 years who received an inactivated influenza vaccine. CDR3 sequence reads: CASSVQDFTEAFF. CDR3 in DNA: TGTGCCAGCAGCGTACAGGATTTCACTGAAGCTTTCTTT.